Listed here is a single T cell receptor beta chain. Its antigen is not identified. V shed 0 bases and J shed 4 bases, with 12 bases lying between them. CDR3 length equals 15 residues. Germline CDR1 is SGHNT and CDR2 is YYREEE (reference sequence). This specimen belongs to a study of Ad26.COV2.S vaccination and SARS-CoV-2 variants. Indicated treatment: roughly 19 received Ad26.COV2.S at low or high dose, single or two shots; about 5 received placebo; per-sample allocation not given. Sampling happened 63 days after the first vaccine or placebo injection. Study-level results: Those who received the vaccine showed greater spike-specific TCR breadth than those given placebo.

Produced via immunoSEQ multiplex PCR; TCRdb's table is partial and in-frame only. The profile shows about 350,000 clones, about 89% of them singletons. The sequence came from a person between 18 and 65 years old who received the Ad26.COV2.S COVID-19 vaccine or a placebo. This specimen consisted of peripheral blood, obtained in a trial of Ad26.COV2.S vaccine versus placebo. The chain employs TRBV5-4 and TRBJ2-3; D could derive from TRBD1 or TRBD2 (5 bases each). For the CDR3, the DNA is TGTGCCAGCAGCTTGGGGGGCGGAGGATCAGATACGCAGTATTTT. Translating gives CASSLGGGGSDTQYF. Variable domain in full (rest from reference TRBV5-4 and TRBJ2-3): ETGVTQSPTHLIKTRGQQVTLRCSSQSGHNTVSWYQQALGQGPQFIFQYYREEENGRGNFPPRFSGLQFPNYSSELNVNALELDDSALYLCASSLGGGGSDTQYFGPGTRLTVL.